The subject of this entry is one TCR beta chain. Its antigen is as yet unknown. The data are from a study of cytomegalovirus exposure and HLA in healthy donors. Whole-study context: Earlier sequencing of 150 million to 200 million T cells yielded around 100 million unique TCR beta sequences.

The CDR3 spans 16 residues. V dropped 6 bases and J dropped 2; count of bases not matched to a gene: 10. Germline V lookup: CDR1 MNHEY, CDR2 SMNVEV (reference sequence). Study findings and constraints: There were a few CMV-associated chains whose specificity for CMV antigens was confirmed in vitro. A later analysis reportedly found that, within productive TCRs, an Asian-associated ancestry cluster had fewer N-insertions than the mean observed across the approximately 690 donors. Among TCR beta chains, those listed as cytomegalovirus-associated numbered about 160.

The PCR used 60 Vbeta and 13 Jbeta primers. The assay was immunoSEQ multiplex PCR, and TCRdb's table has in-frame clones only and misses some. The table shows roughly 200,000 clones, with roughly 90% occurring only once. The source of this sequence is a boy younger than 10 in good health and CMV-seronegative. What was sequenced was PBMCs. V usage is TRBV27 and J usage is TRBJ1-2, with 9 bases identical to TRBD1. The CDR3 DNA follows: TGTGCCAGCAGCTCACATCGGGACAGGGTAAACTATGGCTACACCTTC. This translates into CASSSHRDRVNYGYTF.